One sample yielded the 26 T cell receptor beta chains listed below, sequenced in a study of T-cell reconstitution after alpha-beta-depleted transplantation in children. The TCRbeta library was prepared with unique molecular identifiers. TCRdb reprocessed the PCR reads with MiXCR, giving one entry per CDR3 protein. The table has under 250,000 distinct CDR3 sequences, roughly a quarter seen once. Material: PBMCs, mostly from graft donor cells, obtained 360 days after TCRalphabeta/CD19-depleted stem cell transplant. All receptors come from a female patient between 2 and 10 years old who had a stem cell transplant for congenital amegakaryocytic thrombocytopenia, so the T cells may come from the graft donor.

The CDR3 region is CASSVGTTNQETQYF. The CDR3 DNA reads as TGTGCCAGCAGCGTAGGGACTACCAACCAAGAGACCCAGTACTTC. The rearrangement links TRBV9 to TRBJ2-5; D is possibly TRBD2 (6 bases). V lost 0 bases, J lost 0 bases, and 9 bases lay in between. Germline V lookup: CDR1 SGDLS, CDR2 YYNGEE. The length of the CDR3 is 15 residues.

V gene TRBV2 combines with J gene TRBJ1-5, with 7 bases identical to TRBD1. Germline CDR1 reads SNHLY; CDR2 reads FYNNEI. CDR3 size: 14 residues. After removal of 5 bases from V and 9 bases from J, the junction contained 10 bases not matched to a gene. CDR3 region: CASSWTGLGGPQHF. The CDR3 DNA is TGTGCCAGCAGTTGGACAGGTTTGGGGGGGCCCCAGCATTTT.

This clonotype has more than one count but fewer than ten. The chain recombines TRBV5-6 with TRBJ1-6; D may be TRBD1 (5 bases). The CDR3 sequence is 13 residues long. The V gene lost 5 bases and the J gene lost 11 bases, with 14 bases spanning the gap. From germline, CDR1 is SGHDT and CDR2 YYEEEE. The DNA of the CDR3 is TGTGCCAGCAGGCGGTCAGGGTGGACACCCCTCCACTTT. As protein: CASRRSGWTPLHF.

CDR3 loop: CASSLGVFGSTDTQYF. The CDR3 DNA follows: TGCGCCAGCAGCTTGGGAGTATTCGGGAGCACAGATACGCAGTATTTT. The genes are TRBV5-1 and TRBJ2-3, with no clear D. V lost 0 bases and J 0 bases, leaving 11 bases between the germline ends. From germline, CDR1 is SGHRS and CDR2 YFSETQ. This CDR3 comprises 16 residues.

Ten or more counts support this clonotype. The chain has TRBV25-1 and TRBJ1-1; no definite D call. The germline V gene encodes CDR1 MGHDK and CDR2 SYGVNS. Trimming took off 4 bases at V and 6 bases at J, with 6 bases between the two ends. This CDR3 is built from 11 residues. The CDR3 loop reads CASSVSAEAFF. Written as DNA, the CDR3 is TGTGCCAGCAGTGTCTCCGCTGAAGCTTTCTTT.

This clonotype is medium-sized in the sample. J is TRBJ2-2 and V is TRBV4-1; D is possibly TRBD2 (5 bases). Trimming shortened V by 3 bases and J by 7 bases, and 30 bases separated the two germline ends. Per the germline V gene, CDR1 is MGHRA and CDR2 is YSYEKL. CDR3 length: 20 residues. The CDR3 loop reads CASSQFNPDFGLVSGGELFF. CDR3 nucleotides: TGCGCCAGCAGCCAGTTCAATCCGGATTTCGGACTGGTTTCGGGCGGGGAGCTGTTTTTT.

This clonotype was counted only a few times. In nucleotides, the CDR3 is TGCGCCAGCAGCTTGGAGGCTGGCGGGGAGCTGTTTTTT. Translation gives CASSLEAGGELFF. The chain joins TRBV5-1 to TRBJ2-2, with unresolved D. The V end lost 0 bases, the J end lost 7 bases, and 7 bases lay between the germline ends. The V gene's germline CDR1 is SGHRS and CDR2 YFSETQ. This CDR3 region has 13 residues.

The chain recombines TRBV20-1 with TRBJ2-6; a weak D match, TRBD1 (7 bases). CDR1 and CDR2 (germline): DFQATT, SNEGSKA (reference sequence). Trimming removed 2 bases at V and 0 bases at J, with 17 bases between. This CDR3 contains 18 residues. The CDR3, as DNA: TGCAGTGCTAGACGGGGACAGTGGGACTTCTCTGGGGCCAACGTCCTGACTTTC. Amino acids: CSARRGQWDFSGANVLTF.

This chain links TRBV4-1 with TRBJ2-6, with TRBD1 matching over 9 bases. CDR1 is MGHRA, CDR2 YSYEKL, per germline. V was clipped by 4 bases and J by 0 bases; unmatched bases: 13. The CDR3 consists of 20 residues. The CDR3 sequence: CASSLSPSGQGSSGANVLTF. Here the CDR3 DNA reads TGCGCCAGCAGCCTATCGCCTTCGGGACAGGGTTCCTCTGGGGCCAACGTCCTGACTTTC.

This chain uses TRBV20-1 with TRBJ2-1, with a weak D call TRBD2 (6 bases). The CDR3 totals 14 residues. V was clipped by 4 bases and J by 7 bases, with 17 bases between them. Germline values: CDR1 DFQATT, CDR2 SNEGSKA (reference sequence). The CDR3 DNA reads TGCAGTGCTATCCCCCCCGGGAGTTGGAATGAGCAGTTCTTC. It is translated as CSAIPPGSWNEQFF.

This clonotype was detected ten times or more. J is TRBJ2-5 and V is TRBV4-2; tentatively, D is TRBD1 or TRBD2 (5 bases each). The CDR3 totals 14 residues. Per the germline V gene, CDR1 is LGHNA and CDR2 is YNFKEQ. Trimming stripped 0 bases from V and 5 bases from J, with 10 bases between. The CDR3 bases are TGTGCCAGCAGCCAAGAGGGGACGGGGGAGACCCAGTACTTC. This gives the protein CASSQEGTGETQYF.

A few counts support this clonotype. The chain links TRBV29-1 to TRBJ2-5; D remains ambiguous. V dropped 7 bases and J dropped 5 bases, with 11 bases sitting between them. CDR1 and CDR2 (germline): SQVTM, ANQGSEA. CDR3 length: 11 amino acids. The CDR3 DNA reads as TGCAGCGGGGAAGCTGGGGAGACCCAGTACTTC. It translates to CSGEAGETQYF.

The chain recombines TRBV30 with TRBJ1-1; D unresolved. Trimming took off 3 bases at V and 9 bases at J, with 11 bases between the two ends. Germline V gene data show CDR1 as GTSNPN and CDR2 as SVGIG (reference sequence). This CDR3 region has 11 residues. In DNA form, the CDR3 reads TGTGCCTGGAGGGATTTGGGGAAAGCTTTCTTT. It yields the protein CAWRDLGKAFF.

This clonotype was seen a handful of times. The chain is built from TRBV5-1 and TRBJ2-1; tentative D call: TRBD2 (5 bases). The CDR3 loop spans 17 amino acids. V was trimmed by 0 bases and J by 0 bases, leaving 13 bases between them. Germline V lookup: CDR1 SGHRS, CDR2 YFSETQ. The CDR3 is CASSLDGLAGSYNEQFF. CDR3 sequence (DNA): TGCGCCAGCAGCTTGGATGGGCTAGCCGGCTCCTACAATGAGCAGTTCTTC.

This sequence joins TRBV4-3 and TRBJ2-3, with D possibly being TRBD2 (5 bases). The ends were cut back, 0 bases at V and 5 bases at J, with 6 bases in the middle. CDR1 and CDR2 from the germline V gene are LGHNA and YSLEER. The CDR3 extends over 13 amino acids. The chain's CDR3 is CASSQDRGDTQYF. The CDR3 DNA reads as TGCGCCAGCAGCCAAGATCGGGGAGATACGCAGTATTTT.

J is TRBJ1-5 and V is TRBV6-5, with a weak D call TRBD1 (5 bases). The CDR3 is 17 amino acids. V lost 0 bases and J lost 6, with 18 bases in between. From germline, CDR1 is MNHEY and CDR2 SVGAGI. CDR3 residues: CASSYSSQRMGGQPQHF. DNA of the CDR3: TGTGCCAGCAGTTACTCGTCTCAACGTATGGGGGGTCAGCCCCAGCATTTT.

This clonotype was counted between two and nine times. A much bigger clone sits one base away, suggesting this may be a read error. The chain uses TRBV5-5 and TRBJ1-5, with 11 bases identical to TRBD1. V dropped 4 bases and J dropped 4; count of bases not matched to a gene: 4. Germline assignment: CDR1 SGHKS and CDR2 YYEKEE (reference sequence). The length of the CDR3 is 15 residues. CDR3 bases: TGTGCCAGCAGCATCGGACAGGGGGCAAATCAGCCCCAGCATTTT. Amino acids: CASSIGQGANQPQHF.

The CDR3 nucleotides read TGTGCCAGCAGTTTGATGCATGGGAACACTGAAGCTTTCTTT. Translated, it gives CASSLMHGNTEAFF. The rearrangement uses TRBV12-3 or TRBV12-4 and TRBJ1-1; D ambiguous. Trimming took 3 bases from V and 1 from J, leaving 9 bases between them. This CDR3 is 14 amino acids long.

The table lists this clonotype with a few counts. This chain joins TRBV3-1 and TRBJ1-1; 7 nucleotides match TRBD1. After removal of 2 bases from V and 4 bases from J, the junction contained 1 base not matched to a gene. CDR3 length equals 13 residues. Germline V gene lookup returns CDR1 LGHDT and CDR2 YNNKEL (reference sequence). The chain's CDR3 is CASSQQGGTEAFF. CDR3 bases: TGTGCCAGCAGCCAACAGGGGGGCACTGAAGCTTTCTTT.

This clonotype came up a few times. In nucleotides, the CDR3 is TGTGCCAGTAGTAGACAGGGGAAAAACACTGAAGCTTTCTTT. This codes for CASSRQGKNTEAFF. This chain uses TRBV19 with TRBJ1-1, with 8 bases aligning to TRBD1. This CDR3 spans 14 amino acids. With V trimmed by 4 bases and J by 2 bases, 3 bases remained unmatched. Looked up from germline, CDR1 is LNHDA and CDR2 is SQIVND (reference sequence).

This clonotype has more than one count but fewer than ten. The V call is TRBV6-2 or TRBV6-3, the J call TRBJ2-7; 7 bases agree with TRBD2. The junction had 8 bases not matched to a gene; V was cut back by 7 bases and J by 2 bases. This CDR3 is built from 14 residues. Per the germline V gene, CDR1 is MNHEY and CDR2 is SVGEGT. CDR3 amino acids: CASNHLAETYEQYF. The CDR3 region has the DNA TGTGCCAGCAATCATCTAGCGGAGACCTACGAGCAGTACTTC.

V gene TRBV5-1 combines with J gene TRBJ2-1; perhaps TRBD1 as D (5 bases). V lost 0 bases to trimming and J lost 4 bases, with 14 bases between them. Germline CDR1 and CDR2: SGHRS and YFSETQ. CDR3 length: 16 amino acids. The CDR3 here is CASSLAVGVGYNEQFF. The CDR3 nucleotides are TGCGCCAGCAGCTTGGCCGTAGGGGTCGGGTACAATGAGCAGTTCTTC.

This clonotype was observed a few times. The chain couples TRBV9 to TRBJ2-5; TRBD2 matches 7 bases. Per the germline V gene, CDR1 is SGDLS and CDR2 is YYNGEE. V was pared by 0 bases and J by 5 bases, with 10 bases of the junction left unmatched. The CDR3 has 16 amino acids. The CDR3 spells CASSVAGSGGWETQYF. CDR3 bases: TGTGCCAGCAGCGTAGCTGGGTCGGGGGGTTGGGAGACCCAGTACTTC.

This sequence joins TRBV6-2 or TRBV6-3 and TRBJ2-4, with TRBD2 identical over 11 bases. The germline V gene encodes CDR1 MNHEY and CDR2 SVGEGT. Trimming at V came to 6 bases and at J to 8 bases, leaving 6 bases not matched to a gene. This CDR3 has 14 amino acids. The CDR3 DNA reads as TGTGCCAGCAGACCTCCTAGCGGGAGGCACATTCAGTACTTC. Protein sequence: CASRPPSGRHIQYF.

The rearrangement joins TRBV5-6 to TRBJ2-7, with TRBD2 matching 9 bases. With 4 bases clipped from V and 2 bases from J, the junction kept 10 bases outside the gene matches. The CDR3 has 16 residues. Germline V gives CDR1 SGHDT, CDR2 YYEEEE. CDR3 amino acids: CASSGFEREETYEQYF. The CDR3 bases are TGTGCCAGCAGCGGATTTGAGCGGGAGGAAACCTACGAGCAGTACTTC.

In its sample, this clonotype was seen many times. The chain employs TRBV4-1 and TRBJ2-7, with 7 bases matching TRBD1. The J segment lost 0 bases and the V segment lost 1 base, leaving 3 bases of the junction unmatched. CDR1 is MGHRA, CDR2 YSYEKL, per germline. The CDR3 consists of 15 residues. The CDR3 spells CASSQGDSYSYEQYF. The DNA for the CDR3 is TGCGCCAGCAGCCAAGGGGACAGTTACTCCTACGAGCAGTACTTC.